The clone carrying this T cell receptor (beta chain) turned up a few times. Its antigen is not known. Germline V CDR1 and CDR2: LGHDT, YNNKEL (reference sequence). V lost 1 base and J lost 7; bases outside the gene matches: 8. CDR3 length: 15 amino acids. The study excluded patients with uncontrolled infection, other autoimmune disease, pregnancy or lactation. The data were obtained in a study of T cells in Graves' hyperthyroidism and ophthalmopathy. Study findings and constraints: Stable hyperthyroidism and ophthalmopathy were separated using 13 V-J signatures.

RNA transcripts were the template for amplifying TCR beta CDR3 regions. HTBI primers were used for first-round RT-PCR of the TCR CDR3. Using its own MiXCR run on the multiplex PCR reads, TCRdb lists one record per CDR3 protein. The sample has around 200,000 distinct CDR3 sequences; about 15% are singletons. The V gene is TRBV3-1, the J gene TRBJ1-2; 8 nucleotides agree with TRBD1. The specimen sequenced was blood. The receptor's source is a woman aged 50 to 60 with Graves' hyperthyroidism. The CDR3 loop reads CASSQALRGLGGYTF. CDR3 DNA: TGTGCCAGCAGCCAAGCTCTCAGGGGGCTCGGTGGCTACACCTTC.